One sample yielded the 17 T cell receptor beta chains listed below, sequenced in a study of cytomegalovirus exposure and HLA in healthy donors. Use of 60 Vbeta and 13 Jbeta primers characterized the PCR. Clones were read by immunoSEQ multiplex PCR, and TCRdb kept only the in-frame ones, dropping some. The table lists 65,000 or so clones, 60% to 80% of them singletons, with approximately 3.4% in the top ten. The sample was PBMCs. The receptor source for this set is a woman aged 40 to 49 in good health and CMV-seropositive.

This clone was observed a handful of times. In DNA, the CDR3 is TGTGCCAGCAGCCCCAGGGAAACGGATGGCTACACCTTC. Its protein is CASSPRETDGYTF. The chain joins TRBV7-2 to TRBJ1-2, with D maybe TRBD1 (5 bases). V shed 5 bases and J shed 6 bases, with 13 bases lying between them. The CDR3 totals 13 residues. Germline CDR1 reads SGHTA; CDR2 reads FQGNSA.

CDR3 in DNA: TGTGCCAGCAAGTTAGGGCAGGGAGGAGTTTATGAGCAGTTCTTC. This encodes CASKLGQGGVYEQFF. The chain links TRBV6-5 to TRBJ2-1, with a weak D call TRBD2 (6 bases). Between the trimmed V and J ends, which lost 7 bases and 8 bases, there was a span of 21 bases. There are 15 residues in the CDR3. From germline, CDR1 is MNHEY and CDR2 SVGAGI.

This clone was seen a few times. This chain links TRBV27 with TRBJ2-1; 13 bases line up with TRBD2. The V and J ends lost 5 bases and 5 bases, in that order; junction bases with no gene match: 6. The germline gives CDR1 MNHEY, CDR2 SMNVEV (reference sequence). The CDR3 extends over 16 amino acids. CDR3 residues: CASSPQLAGGDNEQFF. The CDR3, as DNA: TGTGCCAGCAGTCCGCAACTAGCGGGGGGGGACAATGAGCAGTTCTTC.

This chain links TRBV10-3 with TRBJ1-4; 9 nucleotides align to TRBD1. CDR1 and CDR2 (germline): ENHRY, SYGVKD. CDR3 length: 15 residues. Trimming at V came to 4 bases and at J to 7 bases, leaving 7 bases not matched to a gene. CDR3 in DNA: TGTGCCATCAGTGCCTCGGGACAGGGATTTGAAAAACTGTTTTTT. Encoded protein: CAISASGQGFEKLFF.

In regard to this clone: Germline and junction disagree at one end, which may indicate a read error. The chain couples TRBV9 to TRBJ2-7; 14 bases align to TRBD2. The CDR3 consists of 16 residues. The germline V gene has CDR1 SGDLS and CDR2 YYNGEE. CDR3 nucleotides: TGTGCCAGCGGCGTAGGGGGGACTAGCGGGGGATACGAGCAGTACTTC. It specifies CASGVGGTSGGYEQYF.

This sequence joins TRBV27 and TRBJ2-7; D is possibly TRBD2 (6 bases). Trimming pared 6 bases from V and 4 bases from J, leaving 13 bases between. CDR3 length equals 13 residues. In germline, CDR1 is MNHEY, CDR2 SMNVEV (reference sequence). This CDR3 is CASSRRVGYEQYF. The CDR3 coding sequence is TGTGCCAGCAGCCGGAGGGTCGGTTACGAGCAGTACTTC.

This clone was detected a few times. The chain combines TRBV7-2 with TRBJ1-5; weak D call: TRBD1 (5 bases). CDR1 SGHTA and CDR2 FQGNSA come from the germline V gene. CDR3 length equals 14 residues. V gave up 3 bases and J gave up 4 bases, with 10 bases separating them. This CDR3 is CASSFGAQNQPQHF. The DNA of the CDR3 is TGTGCCAGCAGCTTTGGGGCCCAAAATCAGCCCCAGCATTTT.

This chain joins TRBV4-2 and TRBJ2-3; possible D gene TRBD2, 5 bases. CDR1 is LGHNA and CDR2 is YNFKEQ in the germline V gene. V was clipped by 4 bases and J by 5 bases, with 19 bases between them. The CDR3 has 16 residues. The CDR3 coding sequence is TGTGCCAGCAGCCCCGAAGGATGGACTCCTGGAGATACGCAGTATTTT. This translates into CASSPEGWTPGDTQYF.

The chain joins TRBV5-1 to TRBJ2-7; D is uncertain. The CDR3 covers 13 residues. Trimming removed 5 bases at V and 4 bases at J, with 13 bases between. Germline V CDR1 and CDR2: SGHRS, YFSETQ. CDR3 sequence reads: CASSLREAYEQYF. CDR3 sequence (DNA): TGCGCCAGCAGTCTGCGAGAGGCGTACGAGCAGTACTTC. Complete variable domain (other parts from reference TRBV5-1 and TRBJ2-7): KAGVTQTPRYLIKTRGQQVTLSCSPISGHRSVSWYQQTPGQGLQFLFEYFSETQRNKGNFPGRFSGRQFSNSRSEMNVSTLELGDSALYLCASSLREAYEQYFGPGTRLTVT.

V usage is TRBV5-5 and J usage is TRBJ2-6; tentatively, D is TRBD1 (6 bases). Per the germline V gene, CDR1 is SGHKS and CDR2 is YYEKEE (reference sequence). The CDR3 runs 19 residues. The ends were cut back, 0 bases at V and 4 bases at J, with 20 bases in the middle. In DNA, the CDR3 is TGTGCCAGCAGCTTGGAGTGGGACACGTGGATACCCGGGGCCAACGTCCTGACTTTC. Its protein product is CASSLEWDTWIPGANVLTF.

The rearrangement uses TRBV2 and TRBJ2-6; 9 bases align to TRBD1. This CDR3 contains 15 residues. The ends lost 8 bases at V and 4 bases at J; junction bases unmatched: 6. The V gene's germline CDR1 is SNHLY and CDR2 FYNNEI. The CDR3: CASAQQGAGANVLTF. For the CDR3, the DNA is TGTGCCAGCGCTCAACAGGGGGCAGGGGCCAACGTCCTGACTTTC.

V is TRBV11-3 and J is TRBJ1-1; D gene ambiguous. The CDR3 has 14 amino acids. With 4 bases removed from V and 1 base from J, the gap between germline ends came to 10 bases. Germline lookup yields CDR1 SGHNT and CDR2 YENEEA. The DNA of the CDR3 is TGTGCCAGCAGCTCGGCGGGCAGGAACACTGAAGCTTTCTTT. It translates to CASSSAGRNTEAFF.

Here the CDR3 reads CAWRTGDRGGYTF. CDR3 DNA sequence: TGTGCCTGGAGGACCGGGGACAGAGGTGGCTACACCTTC. The V gene is TRBV30, the J gene TRBJ1-2; 7 bases are shared with TRBD1. The germline gives CDR1 GTSNPN, CDR2 SVGIG (reference sequence). The junction had 8 bases not matched to a gene; V was cut back by 3 bases and J by 7 bases. CDR3 length equals 13 residues.

The genes are TRBV7-2 and TRBJ1-5; 8 bases are shared with TRBD1. Germline CDR1 is SGHTA and CDR2 is FQGNSA. J lost 4 bases, V lost 3 bases, and 2 bases had no gene match. The CDR3 runs to 14 residues. The CDR3 nucleotides are TGTGCCAGCAGCTTGACAGGGGAAAATCAGCCCCAGCATTTT. It codes for CASSLTGENQPQHF.

The chain is built from TRBV4-3 and TRBJ1-2; 9 bases match TRBD1. J lost 5 bases, V lost 1 base, and 2 bases had no gene match. The germline V gene has CDR1 LGHNA and CDR2 YSLEER. This CDR3 contains 14 residues. Here the CDR3 DNA reads TGCGCCAGCAGCCAAGCGGGACAGGGATATGGCTACACCTTC. This encodes CASSQAGQGYGYTF.

V is TRBV13 and J is TRBJ2-5; no reliable D call. CDR3 length: 13 residues. The germline gives CDR1 PRHDT, CDR2 FYEKMQ (reference sequence). The V and J ends lost 3 bases and 1 base respectively, with 6 bases between them. Here the CDR3 reads CASSLGAQETQYF. CDR3 coding DNA: TGTGCCAGCAGCTTGGGCGCCCAAGAGACCCAGTACTTC.

The chain combines TRBV10-3 with TRBJ2-1; possible D gene TRBD1, 6 bases. V lost 0 bases and J 4 bases, leaving 10 bases between the germline ends. CDR1 and CDR2 (germline): ENHRY, SYGVKD. The CDR3 totals 15 residues. This CDR3 reads CAISESGTLYNEQFF. CDR3 coding DNA: TGTGCCATCAGTGAGTCGGGGACACTTTACAATGAGCAGTTCTTC.